The clone carrying this TCR beta chain has more than one count but fewer than ten. The antigen is unknown. Extraction of RNA preceded its reverse transcription into cDNA, which served as the sequencing template. The method was immunoSEQ multiplex PCR; TCRdb's version includes in-frame clones alone and lacks a portion of them. The sample holds 150,000 or so clones, 50% to 75% seen once. This specimen comes from a study of CD8+ T cells in alopecia areata. Study information: Twice daily, treated patients received 5 to 10 mg of oral tofacitinib. The study, taken as a whole, reports: Across lesional scalp, and particularly alopecia totalis/universalis, clonality surpassed that of normal scalp. Patients shared TCRs less clearly than mice did, possibly for HLA-related reasons.

As for treatment: oral pan-JAK inhibitor, 5-10 mg twice daily. The researchers isolated CD4+ and CD8+ T cells from PBMCs by sorting. The CDR3 consists of 12 residues. V was cut by 5 bases and J by 6 bases, with 8 bases left in between. Looked up from germline, CDR1 is SNHLY and CDR2 is FYNNEI. The receptor was derived from a human donor with alopecia areata. The specimen comprised CD4+ T cells sorted from blood, sampled between weeks 55 and 70, from a patient treated with tofacitinib. The genes are TRBV2 and TRBJ2-4, with D perhaps TRBD1 (6 bases). For the CDR3, the DNA is TGTGCCAGCAGTAAACAGGGAAACATTCAGTACTTC. Translated: CASSKQGNIQYF.